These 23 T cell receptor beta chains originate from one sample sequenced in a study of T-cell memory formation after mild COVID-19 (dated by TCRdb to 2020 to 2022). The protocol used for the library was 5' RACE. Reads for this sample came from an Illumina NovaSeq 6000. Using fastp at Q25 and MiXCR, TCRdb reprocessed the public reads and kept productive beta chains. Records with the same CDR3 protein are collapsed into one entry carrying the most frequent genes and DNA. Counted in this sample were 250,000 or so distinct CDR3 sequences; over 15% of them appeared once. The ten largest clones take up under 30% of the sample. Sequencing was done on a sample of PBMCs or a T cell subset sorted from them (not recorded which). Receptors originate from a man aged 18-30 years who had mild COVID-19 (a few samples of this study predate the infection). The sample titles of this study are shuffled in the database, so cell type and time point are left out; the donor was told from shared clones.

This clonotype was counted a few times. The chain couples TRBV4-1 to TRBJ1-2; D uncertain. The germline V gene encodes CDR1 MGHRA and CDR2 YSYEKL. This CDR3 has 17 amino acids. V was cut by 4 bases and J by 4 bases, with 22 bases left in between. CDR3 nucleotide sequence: TGCGCCAGCAGCCCACCCTGGGCAGGCAGAGTGATCTATGGCTACACCTTC. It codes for CASSPPWAGRVIYGYTF.

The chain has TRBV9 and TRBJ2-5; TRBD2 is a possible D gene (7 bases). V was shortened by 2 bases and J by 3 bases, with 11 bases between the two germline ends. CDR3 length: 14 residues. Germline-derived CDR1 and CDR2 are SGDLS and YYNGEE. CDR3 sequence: CASSVGGQEETQYF. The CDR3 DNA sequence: TGTGCCAGCAGCGTGGGGGGGCAGGAAGAGACCCAGTACTTC.

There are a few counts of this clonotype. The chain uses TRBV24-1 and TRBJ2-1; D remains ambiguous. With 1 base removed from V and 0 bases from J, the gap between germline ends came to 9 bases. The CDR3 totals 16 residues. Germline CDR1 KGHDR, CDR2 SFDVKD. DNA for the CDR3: TGTGCCACCAGTGATTTATTGCGTTTCTCCTACAATGAGCAGTTCTTC. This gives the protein CATSDLLRFSYNEQFF.

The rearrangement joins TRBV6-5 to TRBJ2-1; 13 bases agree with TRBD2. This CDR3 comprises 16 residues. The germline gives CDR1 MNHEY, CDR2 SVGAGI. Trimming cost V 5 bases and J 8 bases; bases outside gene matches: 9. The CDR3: CASSNRLAGGDDEQFF. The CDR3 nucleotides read TGTGCCAGCAGTAATAGACTAGCGGGGGGTGACGATGAGCAGTTCTTC.

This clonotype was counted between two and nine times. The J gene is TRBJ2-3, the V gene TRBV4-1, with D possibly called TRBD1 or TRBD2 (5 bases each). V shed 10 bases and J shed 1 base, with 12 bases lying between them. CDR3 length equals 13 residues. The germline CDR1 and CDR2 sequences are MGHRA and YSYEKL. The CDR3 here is CATGTAGTDTQYF. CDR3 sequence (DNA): TGCGCCACAGGGACCGCCGGCACAGATACGCAGTATTTT.

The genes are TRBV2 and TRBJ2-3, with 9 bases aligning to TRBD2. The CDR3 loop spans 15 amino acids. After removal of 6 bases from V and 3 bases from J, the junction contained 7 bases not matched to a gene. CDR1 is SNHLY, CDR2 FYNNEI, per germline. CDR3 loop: CASRGIAGETDTQYF. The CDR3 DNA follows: TGTGCCAGCAGGGGTATAGCGGGGGAGACAGATACGCAGTATTTT.

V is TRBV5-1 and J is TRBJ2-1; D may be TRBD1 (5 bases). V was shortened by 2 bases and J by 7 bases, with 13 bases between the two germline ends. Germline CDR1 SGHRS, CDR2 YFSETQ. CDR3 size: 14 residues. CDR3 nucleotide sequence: TGCGCCAGCAGCTTTCGACAGAGCCTAAATGAGCAGTTCTTC. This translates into CASSFRQSLNEQFF.

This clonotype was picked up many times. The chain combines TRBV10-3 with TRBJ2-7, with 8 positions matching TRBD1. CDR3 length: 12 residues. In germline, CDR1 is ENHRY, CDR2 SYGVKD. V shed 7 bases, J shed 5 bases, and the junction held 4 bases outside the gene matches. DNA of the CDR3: TGTGCCATCACCGGACAGGGCAACGAGCAGTACTTC. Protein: CAITGQGNEQYF.

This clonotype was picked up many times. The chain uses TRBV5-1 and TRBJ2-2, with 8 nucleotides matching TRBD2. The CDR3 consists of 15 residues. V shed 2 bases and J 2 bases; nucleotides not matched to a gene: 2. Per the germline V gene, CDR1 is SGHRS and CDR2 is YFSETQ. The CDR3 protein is CASSLAGVNTGELFF. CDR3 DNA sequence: TGCGCCAGCAGCTTAGCGGGAGTCAACACCGGGGAGCTGTTTTTT.

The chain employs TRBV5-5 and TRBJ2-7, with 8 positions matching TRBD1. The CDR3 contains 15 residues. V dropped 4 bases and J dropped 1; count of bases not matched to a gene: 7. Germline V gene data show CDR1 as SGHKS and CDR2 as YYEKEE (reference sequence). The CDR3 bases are TGTGCCAGCAGCCCAGACAGGGGAGTATCCTACGAGCAGTACGTC. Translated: CASSPDRGVSYEQYV.

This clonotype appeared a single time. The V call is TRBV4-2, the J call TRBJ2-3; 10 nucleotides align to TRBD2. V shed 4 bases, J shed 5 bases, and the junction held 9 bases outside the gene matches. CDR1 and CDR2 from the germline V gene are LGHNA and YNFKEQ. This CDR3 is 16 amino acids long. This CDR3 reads CASSLRASGGQDTQYF. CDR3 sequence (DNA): TGTGCCAGCAGCCTTCGGGCTAGCGGGGGACAAGATACGCAGTATTTT.

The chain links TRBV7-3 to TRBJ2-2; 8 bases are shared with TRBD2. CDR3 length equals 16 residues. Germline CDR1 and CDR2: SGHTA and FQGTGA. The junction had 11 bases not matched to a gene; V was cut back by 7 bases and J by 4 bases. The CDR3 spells CASTPSASGPTGELFF. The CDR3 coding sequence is TGTGCCAGCACCCCGTCGGCTAGCGGGCCCACCGGGGAGCTGTTTTTT.

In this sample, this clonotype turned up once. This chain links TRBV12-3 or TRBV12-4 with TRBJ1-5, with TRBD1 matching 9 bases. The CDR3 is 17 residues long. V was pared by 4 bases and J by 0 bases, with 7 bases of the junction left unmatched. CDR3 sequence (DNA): TGTGCCAGCAGTTCCACAGGGGGCCCTTATAGCAATCAGCCCCAGCATTTT. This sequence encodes CASSSTGGPYSNQPQHF.

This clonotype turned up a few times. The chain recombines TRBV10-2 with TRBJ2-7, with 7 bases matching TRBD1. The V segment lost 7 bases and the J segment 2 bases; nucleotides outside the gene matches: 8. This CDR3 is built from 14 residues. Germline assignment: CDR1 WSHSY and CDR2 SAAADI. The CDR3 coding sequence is TGCGCCAGCACCTGGGACAGTCCCACCTACGAGCAGTACTTC. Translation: CASTWDSPTYEQYF.

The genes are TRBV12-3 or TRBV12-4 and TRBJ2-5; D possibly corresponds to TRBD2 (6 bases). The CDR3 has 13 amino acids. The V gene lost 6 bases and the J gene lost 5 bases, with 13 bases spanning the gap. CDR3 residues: CASRRLVGETQYF. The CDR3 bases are TGTGCCAGCAGAAGACTAGTGGGGGAGACCCAGTACTTC.

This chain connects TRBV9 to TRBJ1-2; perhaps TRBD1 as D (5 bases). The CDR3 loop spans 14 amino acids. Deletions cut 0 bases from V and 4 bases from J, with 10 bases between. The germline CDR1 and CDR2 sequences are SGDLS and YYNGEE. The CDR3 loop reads CASSVDGTPYGYTF. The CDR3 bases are TGTGCCAGCAGCGTAGATGGGACGCCCTATGGCTACACCTTC.

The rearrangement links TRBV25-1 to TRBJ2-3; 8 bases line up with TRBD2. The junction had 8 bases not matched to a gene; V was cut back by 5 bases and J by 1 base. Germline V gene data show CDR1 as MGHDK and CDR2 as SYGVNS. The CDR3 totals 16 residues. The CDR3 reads CASSPLSGGRTDTQYF. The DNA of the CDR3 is TGTGCCAGCAGTCCCCTATCGGGGGGGCGCACAGATACGCAGTATTTT. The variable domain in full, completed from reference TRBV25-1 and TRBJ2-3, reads EADIYQTPRYLVIGTGKKITLECSQTMGHDKMYWYQQDPGMELHLIHYSYGVNSTEKGDLSSESTVSRIRTEHFPLTLESARPSHTSQYLCASSPLSGGRTDTQYFGPGTRLTVL.

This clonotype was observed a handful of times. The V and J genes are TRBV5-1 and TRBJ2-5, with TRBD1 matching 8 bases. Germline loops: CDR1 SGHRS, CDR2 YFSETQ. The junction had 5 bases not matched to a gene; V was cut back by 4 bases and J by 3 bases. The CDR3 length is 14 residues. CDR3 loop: CASSIGQGKETQYF. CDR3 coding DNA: TGCGCCAGCAGCATAGGACAGGGCAAAGAGACCCAGTACTTC.

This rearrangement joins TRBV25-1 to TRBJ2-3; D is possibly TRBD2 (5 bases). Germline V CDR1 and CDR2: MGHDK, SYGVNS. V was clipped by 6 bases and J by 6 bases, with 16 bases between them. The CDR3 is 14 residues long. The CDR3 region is CASSPRRGPDTQYF. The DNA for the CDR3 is TGTGCCAGCAGCCCACGTCGGGGTCCGGATACGCAGTATTTT. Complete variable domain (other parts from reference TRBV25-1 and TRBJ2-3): EADIYQTPRYLVIGTGKKITLECSQTMGHDKMYWYQQDPGMELHLIHYSYGVNSTEKGDLSSESTVSRIRTEHFPLTLESARPSHTSQYLCASSPRRGPDTQYFGPGTRLTVL.

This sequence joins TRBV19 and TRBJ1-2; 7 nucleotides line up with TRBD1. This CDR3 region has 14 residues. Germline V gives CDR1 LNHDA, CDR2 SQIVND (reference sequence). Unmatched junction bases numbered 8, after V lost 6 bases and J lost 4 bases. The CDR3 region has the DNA TGTGCCAGTAGGTCGACAGGGATTCCCTATGGCTACACCTTC. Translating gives CASRSTGIPYGYTF.

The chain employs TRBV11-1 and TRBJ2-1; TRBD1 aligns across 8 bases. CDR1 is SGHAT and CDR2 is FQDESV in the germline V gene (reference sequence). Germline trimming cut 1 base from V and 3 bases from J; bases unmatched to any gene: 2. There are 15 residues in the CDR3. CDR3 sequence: CASSLVTGVYNEQFF. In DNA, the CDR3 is TGTGCCAGCAGCTTAGTGACAGGGGTCTACAATGAGCAGTTCTTC.

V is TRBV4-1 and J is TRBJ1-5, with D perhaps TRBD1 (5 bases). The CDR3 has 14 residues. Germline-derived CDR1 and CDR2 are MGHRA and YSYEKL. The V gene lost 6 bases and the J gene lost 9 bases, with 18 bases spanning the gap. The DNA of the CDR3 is TGCGCCAGCAGTACCGGACACGGACATTGGCCCCAGCATTTT. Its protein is CASSTGHGHWPQHF.

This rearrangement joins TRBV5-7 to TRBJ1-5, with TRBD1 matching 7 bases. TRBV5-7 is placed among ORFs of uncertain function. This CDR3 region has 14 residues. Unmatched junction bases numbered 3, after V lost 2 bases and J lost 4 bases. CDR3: CASSFRDRNQPQHF. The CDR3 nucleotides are TGTGCCAGCAGCTTCCGGGACAGAAATCAGCCCCAGCATTTT.